This TCR beta chain was sequenced for a study of blood T cell repertoires in COVID-19 (dated by TCRdb to 2018 to 2021). Regarding the study in general: Recovered participants in ImmuneRACE Cohort 3 were defined as having two consecutive negative NP/OP PCR tests, clearance from a healthcare professional, or resolution of symptoms. Samples covering the acute and convalescent phases of COVID-19 were provided by collaborators in the United States, Italy and Spain. The material from the prospective study consisted of cDNA or gDNA derived from T cells, B-cell-depleted T cells, or PBMCs. Subjects who had been exposed to COVID-19, were actively infected with it, or had recovered from it provided the deeply sampled blood TCRbeta repertoires that made up the dataset. The repertoires were released in a freely available public database intended as a resource for research on the immune response to SARS-CoV-2. Samples came from the ongoing ImmuneRACE study (first 160 participants) plus 1,254 subjects from 6 global collaborators. The sample metadata nearly always contained a de-identified subject ID, COVID-19 status, age in years and sex. Where available, HLA class I and class II types were obtained from metadata supplied by the sample provider rather than from assay-based typing. On the study overall, not on this receptor specifically: How much clinical and demographic metadata was included differed by source and by participant, and the metadata was provided uncurated.

Participants in the prospective study were enrolled through a virtual design, were aged roughly 18 to 100 years, and lived in 24 United States geographic areas. In the prospective study, participants were assigned to cohorts based on the clinical history participants reported in a screening survey and a study questionnaire. In the prospective study, mobile phlebotomists collected whole blood, serum and a nasopharyngeal or oropharyngeal swab from each participant. Additional blood draws and questionnaires over an approximately 2-month period could optionally be provided by prospective study participants. Before DNA extraction, blood samples from the prospective study were shipped at room temperature or frozen. Turning to this clone: The specificity of this receptor is unknown. No quality values exist for individual bases; no much larger clone is one base distant.

The CDR1 and CDR2 encoded by the germline V gene are MGHDK and SYGVNS. CDR3 length: 11 amino acids, cysteine to phenylalanine. Here the CDR3 DNA is all that survives: 33 bases in frame from base 1. Between the V and J ends, shortened by 3 bases and 7 bases respectively, the junction contains 6 bases. The immunoSEQ Assay, a bias-controlled multiplex PCR, was used to amplify TCRbeta CDR3 regions from genomic DNA. As for the original processing: The number of nucleated cells in each sample was estimated by amplification of reference gene primers within the assay. To quantify the absolute abundance of each unique TCRbeta CDR3 rearrangement, sequence reads were collapsed and filtered. For each sample, productive Simpson clonality was calculated as the square root of Simpson's diversity index over productive rearrangements. Imported from immuneACCESS, the table was reduced by TCRdb to in-frame sequences with V and J called. These copies leave out some clones; in studies compared against another copy, an unresolved V gene accounts for under half, and the cause of the remainder is not known. V and J calls and clone size are given by that table; D and trimming were obtained from the DNA. The table for this sample lists fewer than 150,000 clones; under 90% of them were counted only once. About 4% of the sample rests with the top ten.

The V and J segments used are TRBV25-1 and TRBJ1-1, with TRBD1 tentatively as D gene (6 bases match). The sequence was obtained from a man aged 50-60 years in a cohort exposed to, infected with or recovered from COVID-19 (not recorded which). Sequencing input: PBMCs or T cells enriched from blood (not recorded which). The DNA sequence is TGTGCCAGCAGTGACAGGGGTGAAGCTTTCTTT. Its translation is CASSDRGEAFF.